This TCR beta chain was profiled in a study of beta chain features in type 1 diabetes. The investigators reverse transcribed all of the isolated RNA, so they sequenced expressed TCRB transcripts. Approximately 3.7 million reads per sample on average were obtained from naive, central memory and regulatory T cell samples. Produced via immunoSEQ multiplex PCR; TCRdb's table is partial and in-frame only. The sample shows around 160,000 clones, roughly 65% of them seen only once. Looked up from germline, CDR1 is MNHEY and CDR2 is SVGAGI. J lost 14 bases, V lost 7 bases, and 12 bases had no gene match. The CDR3 loop spans 13 amino acids. Only one heparinised blood draw was taken per donor, and its volume averaged about 116 mL. The study, taken as a whole, reports: Shortening of TCRB CDR3s, moderate but significant, appeared in all four CD4+ subsets of Type 1 diabetes patients. Whether HLA type influences TCRB rearrangement remained unresolved here.

Points on this clone: Its specificity is not known.

The sequenced sample was naive CD4+ T cells from blood. The chain carries TRBV6-5 and TRBJ2-1; 9 positions match TRBD1. The source of this sequence is a man younger than 40 with type 1 diabetes. CDR3 residues: CASTSPGTGNKFF. The DNA for the CDR3 is TGTGCCAGCACAAGTCCCGGGACAGGGAACAAGTTCTTC.